This entry is about one T cell receptor beta chain. Its antigen is unidentified. This sample is drawn from a study of cytomegalovirus exposure and HLA in healthy donors. Study at large: Early released data comprised approximately 85 million unique TCRs from HLA-typed donors. Study-wide results and caveats: Researchers reportedly found TCR beta sequences accurately predicted most subjects' HLA-A and HLA-B alleles. The listing of 160 or so TCR beta chains classed them as cytomegalovirus-associated. A later analysis linked a missense DCLRE1C variant to TCR beta V- and J-gene trimming.

PCR used 60 Vbeta primers and 13 Jbeta primers. Repertoires were generated with immunoSEQ multiplex PCR, while TCRdb's copy carries only in-frame clones and drops some. The sample includes about 160,000 clones, roughly 80% seen only once; the top ten take roughly 2.1%. After removal of 5 bases from V and 2 bases from J, the junction contained 14 bases not matched to a gene. This CDR3 is built from 17 residues. Germline CDR1 and CDR2: SGHTA and FQGTGA. The specimen was PBMCs. This receptor was identified in a man between 18 and 29 years old in good health and CMV-seronegative. The chain combines TRBV7-3 with TRBJ2-5, with TRBD2 matching 7 bases. The CDR3 loop reads CASSPYRISGGQETQYF. CDR3 nucleotide sequence: TGTGCCAGCAGCCCTTACAGAATATCCGGGGGGCAAGAGACCCAGTACTTC. The entire variable domain, with the rest obtained from reference TRBV7-3 and TRBJ2-5, is as follows: GAGVSQTPSNKVTEKGKYVELRCDPISGHTALYWYRQSLGQGPEFLIYFQGTGAADDSGLPNDRFFAVRPEGSVSTLKIQRTERGDSAVYLCASSPYRISGGQETQYFGPGTRLLVL.